The 23 T cell receptor beta chains below all came from one sample that was sequenced in a study of T cell responses to AZD1222 COVID-19 vaccine. Assay used: immunoSEQ multiplex PCR; TCRdb lists only in-frame clones, some missing. The data hold around 86,000 clones, with roughly 89% observed a single time. The specimen comprised peripheral blood, sampled on day 0 of AZD1222 vaccination. These receptors came from an adult in good health.

J is TRBJ2-2 and V is TRBV7-9, with a possible D match to TRBD1 (5 bases). This CDR3 has 15 residues. Germline CDR1 reads SEHNR; CDR2 reads FQNEAQ (reference sequence). V lost 6 bases and J 1 base, leaving 12 bases between the germline ends. CDR3 region: CASRSETVNTGELFF. CDR3 nucleotide sequence: TGTGCCAGCAGGTCCGAGACAGTGAACACCGGGGAGCTGTTTTTT. The full variable domain, its missing parts supplied by reference TRBV7-9 and TRBJ2-2, is DTGVSQNPRHKITKRGQNVTFRCDPISEHNRLYWYRQTLGQGPEFLTYFQNEAQLEKSRLLSDRFSAERPKGSFSTLEIQRTEQGDSAMYLCASRSETVNTGELFFGEGSRLTVL.

The CDR3 coding sequence is TGTGCCAGCAGCTTGACAGGGGGCGCGGGCACAGATACGCAGTATTTT. Encoded protein: CASSLTGGAGTDTQYF. This sequence joins TRBV5-8 and TRBJ2-3; TRBD1 matches 9 bases. V was pared by 1 base and J by 1 base, with 4 bases of the junction left unmatched. Germline CDR1 SGHTS, CDR2 YDEGEE. This CDR3 comprises 16 residues.

This clone appeared a single time. V usage is TRBV5-1 and J usage is TRBJ2-3; 7 bases match TRBD2. The CDR3 loop spans 12 amino acids. Germline V gives CDR1 SGHRS, CDR2 YFSETQ. V lost 5 bases, J lost 10 bases, and 7 bases stayed unmatched. CDR3 amino acids: CASSLGLEAQYF. CDR3 sequence (DNA): TGCGCCAGCAGTTTAGGACTAGAGGCGCAGTATTTT.

CDR3 in amino acids: CASSIRQGDDRELFF. CDR3 in DNA: TGTGCCAGTAGTATACGACAGGGGGACGACCGGGAGCTGTTTTTT. This chain joins TRBV19 and TRBJ2-2; 9 bases are shared with TRBD1. Looked up from germline, CDR1 is LNHDA and CDR2 is SQIVND (reference sequence). With 2 bases clipped from V and 9 bases from J, the junction kept 7 bases outside the gene matches. CDR3 size: 15 residues. Full variable domain (outside the CDR3, taken from reference TRBV19 and TRBJ2-2): DGGITQSPKYLFRKEGQNVTLSCEQNLNHDAMYWYRQDPGQGLRLIYYSQIVNDFQKGDIAEGYSVSREKKESFPLTVTSAQKNPTAFYLCASSIRQGDDRELFFGEGSRLTVL.

The rearrangement links TRBV2 to TRBJ2-5, with D possibly being TRBD2 (6 bases). This CDR3 is built from 14 residues. V gave up 7 bases and J gave up 9 bases, with 21 bases separating them. Germline CDR1 and CDR2: SNHLY and FYNNEI. The CDR3 region is CASTAEASDMAQYF. CDR3 bases: TGTGCCAGCACCGCCGAGGCTAGCGATATGGCCCAGTACTTC.

The V gene is TRBV4-1, the J gene TRBJ2-5; a possible D gene is TRBD2 (7 bases). Trimming took off 0 bases at V and 1 base at J, with 12 bases between the two ends. The CDR3 covers 16 residues. CDR1 is MGHRA, CDR2 YSYEKL, per germline. The CDR3 protein is CASSQDLGGAQETQYF. For the CDR3, the DNA is TGCGCCAGCAGCCAAGATCTTGGGGGGGCCCAAGAGACCCAGTACTTC.

This chain uses TRBV19 with TRBJ1-4; D not certain. This CDR3 has 15 residues. Trimming cost V 5 bases and J 3 bases, with 13 bases left between them. Germline V CDR1 and CDR2: LNHDA, SQIVND (reference sequence). The CDR3 DNA reads as TGTGCCAGTAGTCCGACGAAGTCCTCTAATGAAAAACTGTTTTTT. This sequence encodes CASSPTKSSNEKLFF.

The gene calls are TRBV7-6 and TRBJ2-7; D ambiguous. Germline V CDR1 and CDR2: SGHVS, FNYEAQ. The CDR3 totals 14 residues. V lost 2 bases to trimming and J lost 2 bases, with 10 bases between them. CDR3 loop: CASSLSIGPYEQYF. CDR3 nucleotides: TGTGCCAGCAGCTTAAGCATAGGGCCCTACGAGCAGTACTTC. The whole variable domain, remainder taken from reference TRBV7-6 and TRBJ2-7, is GAGVSQSPRYKVTKRGQDVALRCDPISGHVSLYWYRQALGQGPEFLTYFNYEAQQDKSGLPNDRFSAERPEGSISTLTIQRTEQRDSAMYRCASSLSIGPYEQYFGPGTRLTVT.

The gene calls are TRBV19 and TRBJ2-3; TRBD1 might be the D (5 bases). Looked up from germline, CDR1 is LNHDA and CDR2 is SQIVND (reference sequence). There are 12 residues in the CDR3. Trimming shortened V by 3 bases and J by 8 bases, and 9 bases separated the two germline ends. The CDR3 reads CASSMTVGTQYF. In nucleotides, the CDR3 is TGTGCCAGTAGTATGACAGTCGGTACGCAGTATTTT. Full variable domain (outside the CDR3, taken from reference TRBV19 and TRBJ2-3): DGGITQSPKYLFRKEGQNVTLSCEQNLNHDAMYWYRQDPGQGLRLIYYSQIVNDFQKGDIAEGYSVSREKKESFPLTVTSAQKNPTAFYLCASSMTVGTQYFGPGTRLTVL.

This clone has only a few counts. The chain has TRBV6-5 and TRBJ1-4; D remains ambiguous. In germline, CDR1 is MNHEY, CDR2 SVGAGI. V was trimmed by 6 bases and J by 7 bases, leaving 12 bases between them. The CDR3 length is 13 residues. The CDR3 spells CASRAPDGEKLFF. CDR3 nucleotides: TGTGCCAGCAGGGCCCCCGACGGTGAAAAACTGTTTTTT.

The chain links TRBV6-6 to TRBJ1-5; D gene unclear. The CDR3 contains 19 residues. Germline V gene sequence: CDR1 MNHNY, CDR2 SVGAGI (reference sequence). Trimming removed 5 bases at V and 0 bases at J, with 23 bases between. The CDR3 bases are TGTGCCAGCAGTCAACTCTCGGGCAGCGGGCGGAGTAGCAATCAGCCCCAGCATTTT. Its translation: CASSQLSGSGRSSNQPQHF.

The chain couples TRBV5-1 to TRBJ2-1, with 7 bases identical to TRBD1. This CDR3 has 15 residues. Germline V gives CDR1 SGHRS, CDR2 YFSETQ. J was trimmed by 7 bases and V by 4 bases; bases with no gene match: 11. CDR3 region: CASSPRQGSRNEQFF. As DNA, the CDR3 is TGCGCCAGCAGCCCCCGACAGGGCTCTAGGAATGAGCAGTTCTTC.

V gene TRBV2 combines with J gene TRBJ1-2; TRBD1 matches 9 bases. The V segment lost 6 bases and the J segment 5 bases; nucleotides outside the gene matches: 4. The CDR3 runs to 13 residues. The germline gives CDR1 SNHLY, CDR2 FYNNEI. The CDR3 loop is CASSGQGRYGYTF. Here the CDR3 DNA reads TGTGCCAGCAGCGGACAGGGGAGGTATGGCTACACCTTC.

The chain recombines TRBV4-1 with TRBJ1-1; maybe TRBD1 (6 bases). There are 13 residues in the CDR3. V gave up 6 bases and J gave up 5 bases, with 13 bases separating them. CDR1 is MGHRA and CDR2 is YSYEKL in the germline V gene. Written as DNA, the CDR3 is TGCGCCAGCAGGGACAGTTCCGCAACTGAAGCTTTCTTT. It is translated as CASRDSSATEAFF.

In nucleotides, the CDR3 is TGTGCCAGCAGCTCCACTCAGGGGTTTACGGCGGCAACTAATGAAAAACTGTTTTTT. It specifies CASSSTQGFTAATNEKLFF. The V gene is TRBV7-8, the J gene TRBJ1-4; possible D gene TRBD1, 6 bases. V shed 4 bases and J shed 0 bases, with 21 bases lying between them. The CDR3 has 19 residues. Germline V gene lookup returns CDR1 SGHVS and CDR2 FQNEAQ.

J is TRBJ1-2 and V is TRBV5-1; no reliable D call. Between the trimmed V and J ends, which lost 0 bases and 10 bases, there was a span of 16 bases. The germline V gene encodes CDR1 SGHRS and CDR2 YFSETQ. This CDR3 has 14 residues. CDR3 nucleotide sequence: TGCGCCAGCAGCTTGGAGGTAGCCCACCCGGACTACACCTTC. Translation: CASSLEVAHPDYTF.

The chain couples TRBV9 to TRBJ2-5; either TRBD1 or TRBD2 may supply D (5 bases each). V was shortened by 0 bases and J by 2 bases, with 5 bases between the two germline ends. Germline V lookup: CDR1 SGDLS, CDR2 YYNGEE. This CDR3 is built from 13 residues. As DNA, the CDR3 is TGTGCCAGCAGCGTAGGGGGGCAAGAGACCCAGTACTTC. Its translation: CASSVGGQETQYF.

The chain carries TRBV27 and TRBJ2-1; TRBD2 might be the D (6 bases). Trimming left V 5 bases short and J 10 bases short, with 12 bases between. This CDR3 is built from 12 residues. Germline V gene data show CDR1 as MNHEY and CDR2 as SMNVEV (reference sequence). For the CDR3, the DNA is TGTGCCAGCAGTCTTAACGCGGGGGAGCAGTTCTTC. Its protein product is CASSLNAGEQFF.

The chain combines TRBV27 with TRBJ2-7; possibly TRBD1 for D (6 bases). V was cut by 3 bases and J by 6 bases, with 12 bases left in between. The CDR3 has 13 amino acids. Germline V gives CDR1 MNHEY, CDR2 SMNVEV (reference sequence). CDR3 bases: TGTGCCAGCAGTTTTTTGGGGGCTGGCGAGCAGTACTTC. Residues: CASSFLGAGEQYF.

The V call is TRBV3-1 (or the pseudogene TRBV3-2), the J call TRBJ2-3, with D perhaps assigned TRBD1 or TRBD2 (5 bases each). This CDR3 contains 14 residues. V lost 6 bases to trimming and J lost 1 base, with 11 bases between them. Germline loops: CDR1 LGHDT, CDR2 YNNKEL (reference sequence). The CDR3 DNA reads TGTGCCAGCAGACGGGGCCGGGGCACAGATACGCAGTATTTT. This encodes CASRRGRGTDTQYF.

This clone was picked up one time. This CDR3 is CASSFYRDQPQHF. CDR3 nucleotide sequence: TGTGCCAGCAGCTTTTACAGGGATCAGCCCCAGCATTTT. V usage is TRBV11-2 and J usage is TRBJ1-5, with a tentative D call TRBD1 (6 bases). The CDR3 runs to 13 residues. Germline CDR1 reads SGHAT; CDR2 reads FQNNGV. Trimming took off 3 bases at V and 5 bases at J, with 8 bases between the two ends.

The chain employs TRBV7-2 and TRBJ2-7, with D unclear. This CDR3 contains 12 residues. Germline CDR1 and CDR2: SGHTA and FQGNSA. V was shortened by 2 bases and J by 2 bases, with 4 bases between the two germline ends. CDR3 loop: CASSLNPYEQYF. The DNA for the CDR3 is TGTGCCAGCAGCTTAAACCCCTACGAGCAGTACTTC. The complete variable domain, with remaining parts taken from reference TRBV7-2 and TRBJ2-7, reads GAGVSQSPSNKVTEKGKDVELRCDPISGHTALYWYRQSLGQGLEFLIYFQGNSAPDKSGLPSDRFSAERTGGSVSTLTIQRTQQEDSAVYLCASSLNPYEQYFGPGTRLTVT.

The chain employs TRBV5-3 and TRBJ2-2; TRBD1 matches 8 bases. TRBV5-3 is sorted into the ORF group, with uncertain function. V was pared by 5 bases and J by 6 bases, with 12 bases of the junction left unmatched. There are 16 residues in the CDR3. CDR3 coding DNA: TGTGCCAGAAGGTTACAGGGGGTTGTGTTCGCCGGGGAGCTGTTTTTT. It translates to CARRLQGVVFAGELFF.